The rows below give T cell receptor beta chains drawn from one sample of a study of blood T cell repertoires in COVID-19. Using immunoSEQ multiplex PCR, the repertoire was profiled, and TCRdb retains in-frame clones only, with some absent. Of 270,000 or so clones detected, approximately 83% appear once; the ten largest clones hold 13%. Sample: peripheral blood. The receptors originated from a human donor in a cohort sampled during active COVID-19. CDR3s include the opening cysteine and the closing phenylalanine or tryptophan. D genes are given only for firm matches. The size of a clone is reported for some rows only, either as once, few or many, or as a class for expanded clones.

v_gene: TRBV27
d_gene: NA
j_gene: TRBJ1-2
abundance: NA
len: 14
CDR3aa: CASSLSYRNYGYTF
CDR3nt: TGTGCCAGCAGTTTATCCTACCGTAACTATGGCTACACCTTC

v_gene: TRBV28
d_gene: NA
j_gene: TRBJ1-1
abundance: NA
len: 15
CDR3aa: CASRVRGHPNTEAFF
CDR3nt: TGTGCCAGCAGGGTACGGGGACATCCGAACACTGAAGCTTTCTTT

v_gene: TRBV28
d_gene: NA
j_gene: TRBJ1-1
abundance: NA
len: 12
CDR3aa: CASRTGLTEAFF
CDR3nt: TGTGCCAGCAGGACAGGTTTGACTGAAGCTTTCTTT

v_gene: TRBV28
d_gene: NA
j_gene: TRBJ1-1
abundance: NA
len: 14
CDR3aa: CASSSHQVNTEAFF
CDR3nt: TGTGCCAGCAGTTCCCACCAGGTGAACACTGAAGCTTTCTTT

v_gene: TRBV6-5
d_gene: TRBD1
j_gene: TRBJ1-1
abundance: NA
len: 14
CDR3aa: CASKRDRVGAEAFF
CDR3nt: TGTGCCAGCAAAAGGGACAGGGTGGGGGCTGAAGCTTTCTTT

v_gene: TRBV19
d_gene: TRBD2
j_gene: TRBJ2-7
abundance: NA
len: 14
CDR3aa: CASSIGSGRSEQYF
CDR3nt: TGTGCCAGTAGTATAGGTAGCGGGAGGAGCGAGCAGTACTTC

v_gene: TRBV7-2
d_gene: TRBD1
j_gene: TRBJ1-3
abundance: NA
len: 17
CDR3aa: CASSPTDRVSSGNTIYF
CDR3nt: TGTGCCAGCAGCCCGACGGACAGGGTCTCCTCTGGAAACACCATATATTTT

v_gene: TRBV27
d_gene: TRBD1
j_gene: TRBJ2-7
abundance: few
len: 15
CDR3aa: CASSHKTGGSYEQYF
CDR3nt: TGTGCCAGCAGTCATAAGACAGGGGGCTCCTACGAGCAGTACTTC

v_gene: TRBV28
d_gene: NA
j_gene: TRBJ1-1
abundance: few
len: 13
CDR3aa: CASSTSLNTEAFF
CDR3nt: TGTGCCAGCAGCACATCCTTGAACACTGAAGCTTTCTTT

v_gene: TRBV28
d_gene: NA
j_gene: TRBJ2-1
abundance: NA
len: 12
CDR3aa: CASGPQLGEQFF
CDR3nt: TGTGCCAGCGGCCCTCAACTAGGTGAGCAGTTCTTC

v_gene: TRBV7-2
d_gene: TRBD2
j_gene: TRBJ2-7
abundance: once
len: 15
CDR3aa: CASSSRTSGTYEQYF
CDR3nt: TGTGCCAGCAGCTCTAGGACTAGCGGAACCTACGAGCAGTACTTC

v_gene: TRBV7-2
d_gene: NA
j_gene: TRBJ1-5
abundance: NA
len: 13
CDR3aa: CASSFPGNQPQHF
CDR3nt: TGTGCCAGCAGCTTCCCGGGGAATCAGCCCCAGCATTTT

v_gene: TRBV18
d_gene: TRBD1
j_gene: TRBJ2-2
abundance: NA
len: 18
CDR3aa: CASSPRIRDRDAGGELFF
CDR3nt: TGTGCCAGCTCACCAAGGATCCGGGACAGGGACGCAGGGGGGGAGCTGTTTTTT

v_gene: TRBV27
d_gene: NA
j_gene: TRBJ1-1
abundance: NA
len: 13
CDR3aa: CASSLGGRTEAFF
CDR3nt: TGTGCCAGCAGTTTAGGAGGGAGGACTGAAGCTTTCTTT

v_gene: TRBV7-9
d_gene: NA
j_gene: TRBJ2-7
abundance: NA
len: 13
CDR3aa: CASSLAGAWEQYF
CDR3nt: TGTGCCAGCAGCTTAGCGGGAGCTTGGGAGCAGTACTTC

v_gene: TRBV13
d_gene: TRBD2
j_gene: TRBJ2-7
abundance: NA
len: 17
CDR3aa: CASSLVRGGRSVYEQYF
CDR3nt: TGTGCCAGCAGCTTAGTTAGGGGCGGGAGGAGTGTCTACGAGCAGTACTTC

v_gene: TRBV19
d_gene: NA
j_gene: TRBJ2-1
abundance: NA
len: 16
CDR3aa: CASSIGGTEPGGEQFF
CDR3nt: TGTGCCAGTAGTATAGGTGGGACAGAACCCGGGGGTGAGCAGTTCTTC

v_gene: TRBV27
d_gene: TRBD1
j_gene: TRBJ2-2
abundance: NA
len: 14
CDR3aa: CASGYRGDTGELFF
CDR3nt: TGTGCCAGCGGATACAGGGGTGACACCGGGGAGCTGTTTTTT

v_gene: TRBV27
d_gene: TRBD1
j_gene: TRBJ1-6
abundance: NA
len: 15
CDR3aa: CASSPDRVENSPLHF
CDR3nt: TGTGCCAGCAGTCCCGACAGGGTGGAAAATTCACCCCTCCACTTT

v_gene: TRBV5-6
d_gene: TRBD1
j_gene: TRBJ1-4
abundance: NA
len: 15
CDR3aa: CASSLKGGAGEKLFF
CDR3nt: TGTGCCAGCAGCCTGAAAGGGGGCGCGGGGGAAAAACTGTTTTTT

v_gene: TRBV5-1
d_gene: NA
j_gene: TRBJ2-1
abundance: NA
len: 13
CDR3aa: CASSLVTNNEQFF
CDR3nt: TGCGCCAGCAGCTTGGTTACAAACAATGAGCAGTTCTTC

v_gene: TRBV6-2/TRBV6-3
d_gene: NA
j_gene: TRBJ2-7
abundance: NA
len: 15
CDR3aa: CASSYGLNRLHEQYF
CDR3nt: TGTGCCAGCAGTTACGGGTTGAACAGGCTCCACGAGCAGTACTTC

v_gene: TRBV3-1/TRBV3-2
d_gene: TRBD1
j_gene: TRBJ2-7
abundance: NA
len: 15
CDR3aa: CASSVRDRALYEQYF
CDR3nt: TGTGCCAGCAGCGTCCGGGACAGGGCCCTCTACGAGCAGTACTTC

v_gene: TRBV7-9
d_gene: TRBD1
j_gene: TRBJ1-1
abundance: NA
len: 15
CDR3aa: CASSLTGAVNTEAFF
CDR3nt: TGTGCCAGCAGCTTGACAGGGGCAGTGAACACTGAAGCTTTCTTT

v_gene: TRBV18
d_gene: NA
j_gene: TRBJ1-1
abundance: NA
len: 11
CDR3aa: CASRDRTEAFF
CDR3nt: TGTGCCAGCCGAGATAGAACTGAAGCTTTCTTT

v_gene: TRBV5-5
d_gene: NA
j_gene: TRBJ1-1
abundance: NA
len: 14
CDR3aa: CASSPVFREAEAFF
CDR3nt: TGTGCCAGCAGCCCCGTTTTCAGGGAGGCTGAAGCTTTCTTT

v_gene: TRBV6-5
d_gene: NA
j_gene: TRBJ1-1
abundance: NA
len: 12
CDR3aa: CASSTSGIEAFF
CDR3nt: TGTGCCAGCAGTACTTCAGGGATAGAAGCTTTCTTT

v_gene: TRBV19
d_gene: TRBD1
j_gene: TRBJ2-7
abundance: NA
len: 14
CDR3aa: CASSRQGGIREQYF
CDR3nt: TGTGCCAGTAGCAGACAGGGGGGGATTCGGGAGCAGTACTTC

v_gene: TRBV3-1/TRBV3-2
d_gene: TRBD2
j_gene: TRBJ2-1
abundance: NA
len: 17
CDR3aa: CASSGHTSSGEDNEQFF
CDR3nt: TGTGCCAGCAGCGGCCACACATCTAGCGGGGAAGACAATGAGCAGTTCTTC

v_gene: TRBV28
d_gene: NA
j_gene: TRBJ1-3
abundance: NA
len: 14
CDR3aa: CASRAGGSGNTIYF
CDR3nt: TGTGCCAGCAGAGCCGGTGGTTCTGGAAACACCATATATTTT

v_gene: TRBV20-1
d_gene: TRBD2
j_gene: TRBJ2-1
abundance: NA
len: 19
CDR3aa: CSASNRGGISGRPHNEQFF
CDR3nt: TGCAGTGCTAGTAATCGGGGGGGCATTAGCGGGAGGCCCCACAATGAGCAGTTCTTC

v_gene: TRBV19
d_gene: TRBD1
j_gene: TRBJ1-4
abundance: NA
len: 14
CDR3aa: CASSLNRGYEKLFF
CDR3nt: TGTGCCAGTAGTCTTAACAGGGGGTATGAAAAACTGTTTTTT

v_gene: TRBV28
d_gene: NA
j_gene: TRBJ1-5
abundance: few
len: 13
CDR3aa: CASNPFSNQPQHF
CDR3nt: TGTGCCAGCAATCCGTTCAGCAATCAGCCCCAGCATTTT

v_gene: TRBV7-9
d_gene: TRBD1
j_gene: TRBJ2-7
abundance: once
len: 15
CDR3aa: CASSPRDSLLSEQYF
CDR3nt: TGTGCCAGCAGCCCCCGGGACAGTCTTCTGTCCGAGCAGTACTTC

v_gene: TRBV9
d_gene: NA
j_gene: TRBJ2-1
abundance: NA
len: 15
CDR3aa: CASSPRGSSYNEQFF
CDR3nt: TGTGCCAGCAGCCCCCGAGGCTCCTCCTACAATGAGCAGTTCTTC

v_gene: TRBV28
d_gene: NA
j_gene: TRBJ1-6
abundance: few
len: 15
CDR3aa: CASSRFQGENSPLHF
CDR3nt: TGTGCCAGCAGTCGATTCCAGGGTGAGAATTCACCCCTCCACTTT

v_gene: TRBV7-9
d_gene: TRBD2
j_gene: TRBJ2-1
abundance: NA
len: 17
CDR3aa: CASSFPGLASGHNEQFF
CDR3nt: TGTGCCAGCAGCTTCCCGGGACTAGCTAGTGGTCACAATGAGCAGTTCTTC

v_gene: TRBV21-1
d_gene: NA
j_gene: TRBJ2-2
abundance: NA
len: 15
CDR3aa: CASSKLGGSAGELFF
CDR3nt: TGTGCCAGCAGCAAACTGGGAGGGTCGGCCGGGGAGCTGTTTTTT

v_gene: TRBV2
d_gene: NA
j_gene: TRBJ2-7
abundance: NA
len: 13
CDR3aa: CASSEIPGGEQYF
CDR3nt: TGTGCCAGCAGTGAAATCCCCGGGGGCGAGCAGTACTTC

v_gene: TRBV2
d_gene: TRBD1
j_gene: TRBJ1-3
abundance: NA
len: 13
CDR3aa: CASRQGIRNTIYF
CDR3nt: TGTGCCAGCAGACAGGGGATCCGAAACACCATATATTTT

v_gene: TRBV3-1/TRBV3-2
d_gene: TRBD2
j_gene: TRBJ2-1
abundance: NA
len: 15
CDR3aa: CASSPPRGGPTEQFF
CDR3nt: TGTGCCAGCAGCCCCCCCCGGGGAGGGCCTACTGAGCAGTTCTTC

v_gene: TRBV11-2
d_gene: TRBD2
j_gene: TRBJ2-7
abundance: NA
len: 13
CDR3aa: CASSISGTGEQYF
CDR3nt: TGTGCCAGCAGCATTAGCGGGACGGGTGAGCAGTACTTC